These 31 T cell receptor beta chains were all obtained from the same sample, sequenced in a study of cytomegalovirus exposure and HLA in healthy donors. 60 Vbeta and 13 Jbeta primers were used in PCR. Assay used: immunoSEQ multiplex PCR; TCRdb lists only in-frame clones, some missing. The profile covers about 220,000 clones, with 82% appearing a single time and 5% to 6.5% taken by the ten largest. The specimen was PBMCs. The source of these receptors is a woman in her thirties or forties in good health and CMV-seropositive.

The V and J genes are TRBV30 and TRBJ1-2; TRBD1 is a possible D gene (6 bases). V was shortened by 7 bases and J by 5 bases, with 20 bases between the two germline ends. There are 14 residues in the CDR3. CDR1 GTSNPN and CDR2 SVGIG come from the germline V gene (reference sequence). The CDR3 sequence: CAYRPWGGGYGYTF. The CDR3 bases are TGTGCCTACAGACCTTGGGGAGGGGGATATGGCTACACCTTC.

This rearrangement joins TRBV10-3 to TRBJ2-5, with 8 bases aligning to TRBD2. Germline-derived CDR1 and CDR2 are ENHRY and SYGVKD. V trimming: 6 bases; J trimming: 3 bases; junction bases outside the gene matches: 15. This CDR3 has 17 residues. CDR3 coding DNA: TGTGCCATCAGACGATCCCATGGCGGGGGGTTCGAAGAGACCCAGTACTTC. This encodes CAIRRSHGGGFEETQYF.

A word on this clone: Additional DNA sequences in this sample encode the identical CDR3. The chain has TRBV30 and TRBJ2-3, with D perhaps matching TRBD1 (5 bases). The V gene's germline CDR1 is GTSNPN and CDR2 SVGIG (reference sequence). The CDR3 is 13 residues long. Trimming shortened V by 0 bases and J by 4 bases, and 8 bases separated the two germline ends. The CDR3 DNA reads as TGTGCCTGGAGTGTACAAGGGGCAGATACGCAGTATTTT. It translates to CAWSVQGADTQYF.

V usage is TRBV15 and J usage is TRBJ1-4; D not resolved. The CDR3 is 16 amino acids. Trimming removed 1 base from V and 7 bases from J, with 16 bases in between. CDR1 and CDR2 from the germline V gene are LNHNV and YYDKDF (reference sequence). This CDR3 is CATSRVPIAVSEKLFF. As DNA, the CDR3 is TGTGCCACCAGCAGAGTTCCGATAGCAGTGTCTGAAAAACTGTTTTTT.

The rearrangement uses TRBV5-5 and TRBJ2-7; no reliable D call. The CDR3 totals 13 residues. V was pared by 1 base and J by 1 base, with 6 bases between. Germline V gene sequence: CDR1 SGHKS, CDR2 YYEKEE (reference sequence). CDR3 sequence: CASSLLQSYEQYF. DNA of the CDR3: TGTGCCAGCAGCTTGCTACAGTCCTACGAGCAGTACTTC.

This clone was recorded a few times. V usage is TRBV11-3 and J usage is TRBJ2-7; 10 bases are shared with TRBD1. CDR3 length equals 14 residues. Germline V gene data show CDR1 as SGHNT and CDR2 as YENEEA. Trimming took 5 bases from V and 5 from J; bases not matched to a gene: 6. The DNA of the CDR3 is TGTGCCAGCAGCCCCCGGGACAGGGGCAACGAGCAGTACTTC. This encodes CASSPRDRGNEQYF.

The CDR3: CASSSRDPGREKLFF. The CDR3 bases are TGTGCCAGCAGCTCCCGGGACCCGGGGAGGGAAAAACTGTTTTTT. The rearrangement links TRBV9 to TRBJ1-4, with TRBD1 as a possible D gene (5 bases). Germline V gene data show CDR1 as SGDLS and CDR2 as YYNGEE. V was shortened by 4 bases and J by 8 bases, with 18 bases between the two germline ends. The CDR3 has 15 residues.

This chain connects TRBV7-2 to TRBJ2-3, with TRBD2 matching 7 bases. With V trimmed by 9 bases and J by 5 bases, 8 bases remained unmatched. Germline V CDR1 and CDR2: SGHTA, FQGNSA. The CDR3 covers 13 residues. This CDR3 is CASRAAGEDTQYF. The CDR3 DNA follows: TGTGCCAGTCGGGCGGCGGGAGAAGATACGCAGTATTTT.

V usage is TRBV14 and J usage is TRBJ1-2; 8 bases agree with TRBD1. With 4 bases clipped from V and 6 bases from J, the junction kept 4 bases outside the gene matches. The CDR3 extends over 13 amino acids. CDR1 and CDR2 from the germline V gene are SGHDN and FVKESK. CDR3 protein: CASSPDRGDGYTF. The CDR3 DNA reads TGTGCCAGCAGCCCAGACAGGGGTGATGGCTACACCTTC.

The rearrangement joins TRBV27 to TRBJ1-1; D is perhaps TRBD1 (6 bases). The V gene lost 2 bases and the J gene lost 5 bases, with 9 bases spanning the gap. Germline CDR1 reads MNHEY; CDR2 reads SMNVEV (reference sequence). This CDR3 has 13 amino acids. The CDR3 sequence: CASSLTGWTEAFF. The CDR3, as DNA: TGTGCCAGCAGTTTAACAGGGTGGACTGAAGCTTTCTTT.

There are a few counts of this clone. Here the CDR3 omits its conserved ending phenylalanine or tryptophan, so a read error is the likely source. The DNA is omitted, as the CDR3 cannot be located on it reliably, and the CDR3 follows TCRdb's listing. The rearrangement joins TRBV10-3 to TRBJ2-7; TRBD2 is taken as the D call from the table, unchecked against the DNA. Germline CDR1 and CDR2: ENHRY and SYGVKD. The CDR3 adds up to 10 amino acids, both ends counted. The CDR3 sequence is CAISESLGGL.

The rearrangement links TRBV7-9 to TRBJ2-1; TRBD2 matches at 15 bases. Looked up from germline, CDR1 is SEHNR and CDR2 is FQNEAQ (reference sequence). V dropped 5 bases and J dropped 8; count of bases not matched to a gene: 7. This CDR3 is built from 16 residues. The CDR3 spells CASSDFGTSGRHEQFF. The DNA for the CDR3 is TGTGCCAGCAGCGATTTTGGGACTAGCGGGAGGCATGAGCAGTTCTTC.

This clone was seen just once. The rearrangement links TRBV6-1 to TRBJ1-3; D remains ambiguous. CDR1 and CDR2 from the germline V gene are MNHNS and SASEGT. This CDR3 region has 14 residues. V lost 3 bases and J 0 bases, leaving 6 bases between the germline ends. CDR3: CASSDDFSGNTIYF. CDR3 nucleotides: TGTGCCAGCAGTGACGACTTCTCTGGAAACACCATATATTTT.

The rearrangement joins TRBV7-8 to TRBJ1-6; no reliable D call. Per germline, CDR1 SGHVS and CDR2 FQNEAQ. Between the trimmed V and J ends, which lost 1 base and 9 bases, there was a span of 13 bases. The CDR3 sequence is 15 residues long. The CDR3 reads CASSLGANLGSPLHF. In DNA form, the CDR3 reads TGTGCCAGCAGCTTAGGGGCTAACTTGGGTTCACCCCTCCACTTT.

This clone has a single count. The rearrangement uses TRBV4-1 and TRBJ2-3; 11 positions agree with TRBD2. Per the germline V gene, CDR1 is MGHRA and CDR2 is YSYEKL. This CDR3 has 15 residues. Trimming removed 4 bases from V and 4 bases from J; junction bases left unmatched: 4. CDR3 amino acids: CASSRPSGGPDTQYF. The CDR3 region has the DNA TGCGCCAGCAGCCGACCTAGCGGGGGGCCAGATACGCAGTATTTT.

This chain connects TRBV5-4 to TRBJ1-3; D call uncertain. The CDR3 has 12 amino acids. Germline V gives CDR1 SGHNT, CDR2 YYREEE (reference sequence). Trimming removed 2 bases from V and 9 bases from J, with 9 bases in between. The CDR3 nucleotides read TGTGCCAGCAGCTTCGGCAGAGGCACCATATATTTT. Amino acid sequence: CASSFGRGTIYF.

The count of this clone is one. The chain has TRBV6-5 and TRBJ1-6; 7 nucleotides match TRBD1. Germline V gives CDR1 MNHEY, CDR2 SVGAGI. This CDR3 has 14 residues. Trimming removed 5 bases from V and 8 bases from J; junction bases left unmatched: 6. DNA of the CDR3: TGTGCCAGCAGTAACAACAGGGGCTATTCACCCCTCCACTTT. Residues: CASSNNRGYSPLHF.

This clone was recorded a few times. The chain has TRBV2 and TRBJ1-6; 7 bases map to TRBD1. V lost 9 bases, J lost 6 bases, and 5 bases stayed unmatched. This CDR3 has 13 residues. CDR1 is SNHLY, CDR2 FYNNEI, per germline. The CDR3 DNA follows: TGTGCCAGGAGGACAGGCCGTAATTCACCCCTCCACTTT. Protein product: CARRTGRNSPLHF.

V and J are TRBV19 and TRBJ1-5; 7 bases agree with TRBD1. The CDR3 extends over 14 amino acids. Germline V lookup: CDR1 LNHDA, CDR2 SQIVND (reference sequence). The V segment lost 4 bases and the J segment 7 bases; nucleotides outside the gene matches: 7. The CDR3 loop reads CASSTKQGRQPQHF. CDR3 DNA sequence: TGTGCCAGTAGTACTAAACAGGGGAGACAGCCCCAGCATTTT.

The table lists this clone with a count of one. The chain has TRBV2 and TRBJ2-1; TRBD1 might be the D (5 bases). The CDR3 runs to 14 residues. V lost 3 bases and J 1 base, leaving 7 bases between the germline ends. CDR1 and CDR2 from the germline V gene are SNHLY and FYNNEI. CDR3 loop: CASSDKGSYNEQFF. CDR3 nucleotide sequence: TGTGCCAGCAGTGACAAGGGGTCCTACAATGAGCAGTTCTTC. Filled out from reference TRBV2 and TRBJ2-1, the complete variable domain reads EPEVTQTPSHQVTQMGQEVILRCVPISNHLYFYWYRQILGQKVEFLVSFYNNEISEKSEIFDDQFSVERPDGSNFTLKIRSTKLEDSAMYFCASSDKGSYNEQFFGPGTRLTVL.

The chain carries TRBV7-8 and TRBJ1-2; a possible D gene is TRBD1 (6 bases). The CDR3 is 16 amino acids. With 0 bases removed from V and 3 bases from J, the gap between germline ends came to 14 bases. CDR1 is SGHVS, CDR2 FQNEAQ, per germline. Here the CDR3 DNA reads TGTGCCAGCAGCTTAGCGCACAGGGCTATTGACTATGGCTACACCTTC. The encoded protein is CASSLAHRAIDYGYTF.

The V call is TRBV18, the J call TRBJ1-3; 7 nucleotides line up with TRBD1. The germline V gene has CDR1 KGHSH and CDR2 LQKENI. V was pared by 3 bases and J by 0 bases, with 5 bases of the junction left unmatched. This CDR3 comprises 16 residues. As DNA, the CDR3 is TGTGCCAGCTCACCGAGCCCAGGGGGCTCTGGAAACACCATATATTTT. It is translated as CASSPSPGGSGNTIYF.

The chain couples TRBV13 to TRBJ1-4, with 9 bases identical to TRBD1. Germline assignment: CDR1 PRHDT and CDR2 FYEKMQ (reference sequence). With V trimmed by 5 bases and J by 1 base, 5 bases remained unmatched. This CDR3 contains 16 residues. The CDR3: CASSDKDRGTNEKLFF. CDR3 sequence (DNA): TGTGCCAGCAGCGATAAGGACAGGGGAACTAATGAAAAACTGTTTTTT.

The rearrangement uses TRBV6-4 and TRBJ2-2, with D perhaps TRBD1 (5 bases). CDR1 and CDR2 (germline): MRHNA, SNTAGT. The V end lost 8 bases, the J end lost 5 bases, and 12 bases lay between the germline ends. This CDR3 is 13 amino acids long. CDR3 sequence: CASRQGRTGELFF. The CDR3 DNA sequence: TGTGCCAGCCGGCAGGGTCGGACCGGGGAGCTGTTTTTT.

The rearrangement joins TRBV30 to TRBJ1-2, with D tentatively TRBD1 (5 bases). V lost 1 base, J lost 4 bases, and 13 bases lay in between. The CDR3 spans 14 residues. Germline V gene lookup returns CDR1 GTSNPN and CDR2 SVGIG (reference sequence). The CDR3 region is CAWSAHPGGYGYTF. CDR3 DNA: TGTGCCTGGAGTGCGCATCCCGGGGGCTATGGCTACACCTTC.

The chain is built from TRBV7-6 and TRBJ2-5, with D unclear. This CDR3 comprises 14 residues. Trimming left V 5 bases short and J 5 bases short, with 15 bases between. Germline values: CDR1 SGHVS, CDR2 FNYEAQ. This CDR3 is CASSPHQNWETQYF. The CDR3 DNA reads TGTGCCAGCAGCCCCCACCAGAATTGGGAGACCCAGTACTTC.

V usage is TRBV9 and J usage is TRBJ1-1; D possibly corresponds to TRBD1 (5 bases). Germline V gives CDR1 SGDLS, CDR2 YYNGEE. The CDR3 sequence is 15 residues long. Trimming cost V 0 bases and J 8 bases, with 17 bases left between them. CDR3 bases: TGTGCCAGCAGCGTAGGAGGAGGCGGGACCCAGGAAGCTTTCTTT. Translation: CASSVGGGGTQEAFF.

CDR3 region: CASSLWAGGYGYTF. CDR3 nucleotide sequence: TGTGCCAGCAGCTTATGGGCAGGCGGGTATGGCTACACCTTC. The chain uses TRBV11-2 and TRBJ1-2, with D unresolved. Germline loops: CDR1 SGHAT, CDR2 FQNNGV. V was shortened by 2 bases and J by 5 bases, with 12 bases between the two germline ends. The CDR3 has 14 residues.

The chain recombines TRBV30 with TRBJ1-2; D ambiguous. The V and J ends lost 3 bases and 2 bases respectively, with 10 bases between them. This CDR3 region has 13 residues. Germline assignment: CDR1 GTSNPN and CDR2 SVGIG (reference sequence). The CDR3 nucleotides read TGTGCCTGGAGAAGACTCGACAACTATGGCTACACCTTC. It is translated as CAWRRLDNYGYTF.

This clone showed up just a few times. The rearrangement uses TRBV12-5 and TRBJ2-2; 9 bases line up with TRBD2. Germline V lookup: CDR1 LGHNT, CDR2 FRNRAP. This CDR3 contains 14 residues. V dropped 7 bases and J dropped 3; count of bases not matched to a gene: 3. DNA of the CDR3: TGTGCTAGTGTGCTAGCGGGGCACACCGGGGAGCTGTTTTTT. Its translation: CASVLAGHTGELFF.

The chain links TRBV7-2 to TRBJ1-1; tentatively, D is TRBD1 (5 bases). With 7 bases removed from V and 5 bases from J, the gap between germline ends came to 17 bases. The CDR3 extends over 14 amino acids. In germline, CDR1 is SGHTA, CDR2 FQGNSA. In DNA form, the CDR3 reads TGTGCCAGCACCTCTTGGGGGGGAGGAACTGAAGCTTTCTTT. Translating gives CASTSWGGGTEAFF.